One sample yielded the 20 T cell receptor beta chains listed below, sequenced in a study of Ad26.COV2.S vaccination and SARS-CoV-2 variants. The assay was immunoSEQ multiplex PCR, and TCRdb's table has in-frame clones only and misses some. The sample lists roughly 700,000 clones; 70% to 90% were seen once. Treatment given: about 20 received Ad26.COV2.S at low or high dose, single or two shots; several received placebo; per-sample allocation not given. The study sampled participants on day 63 after the first vaccine or placebo injection. The starting material was peripheral blood, obtained in a trial of Ad26.COV2.S vaccine versus placebo. The receptors derive from a person aged 18-60 years who received the Ad26.COV2.S COVID-19 vaccine or a placebo.

The chain employs TRBV2 and TRBJ2-1; 8 positions agree with TRBD2. The CDR3 spans 19 residues. Germline loops: CDR1 SNHLY, CDR2 FYNNEI. The J segment lost 4 bases and the V segment lost 1 base, leaving 15 bases of the junction unmatched. The CDR3, as DNA: TGTGCCAGCAGTGAAGGCGGGTCGGGAGGGTTCCAAAGGTACAATGAGCAGTTCTTC. This encodes CASSEGGSGGFQRYNEQFF.

The V gene is TRBV4-3, the J gene TRBJ1-5, with D possibly matching TRBD1 (5 bases). In germline, CDR1 is LGHNA, CDR2 YSLEER. The CDR3 covers 13 residues. Trimming shortened V by 9 bases and J by 7 bases, and 16 bases separated the two germline ends. The CDR3 loop reads CASRRGYRQPQHF. The DNA of the CDR3 is TGCGCCAGTCGGCGGGGGTATCGACAGCCCCAGCATTTT.

CDR3 in amino acids: CASSQDRTEAFF. Written as DNA, the CDR3 is TGTGCCAGCTCTCAAGACAGAACTGAAGCTTTCTTT. This chain joins TRBV18 and TRBJ1-1; D is perhaps TRBD1 (5 bases). CDR1 and CDR2 (germline): KGHSH, LQKENI. This CDR3 is 12 amino acids long. The germline V and J ends were trimmed by 6 bases and 5 bases, with 10 bases remaining between them.

The chain carries TRBV7-9 and TRBJ2-7; the D call may be TRBD1 or TRBD2 (5 bases each). Germline CDR1 is SEHNR and CDR2 is FQNEAQ (reference sequence). Trimming removed 5 bases at V and 3 bases at J, with 11 bases between. CDR3 length: 13 residues. CDR3 sequence (DNA): TGTGCCAGCAGCCCGGGACGTCGCTACGAGCAGTACTTC. It codes for CASSPGRRYEQYF.

V gene TRBV30 combines with J gene TRBJ2-5, with 7 bases identical to TRBD2. The germline V gene encodes CDR1 GTSNPN and CDR2 SVGIG (reference sequence). V lost 2 bases, J lost 3 bases, and 9 bases stayed unmatched. The CDR3 length is 15 residues. DNA for the CDR3: TGTGCCTGGAGTTGGGGGGGAGGGCCGGAAGAGACCCAGTACTTC. Its translation is CAWSWGGGPEETQYF.

The V call is TRBV6-2 or TRBV6-3, the J call TRBJ1-1; TRBD1 agrees at 7 bases. Trimming at V came to 2 bases and at J to 0 bases, leaving 6 bases not matched to a gene. Germline CDR1 MNHEY, CDR2 SVGEGT. The CDR3 is made up of 16 amino acids. The CDR3 DNA sequence: TGTGCCAGCAGTTACCCGGGACAGACCATGAACACTGAAGCTTTCTTT. This gives the protein CASSYPGQTMNTEAFF.

To note about this clone: Other nucleotide sequences in the sample specify the same CDR3. The CDR3 here is CASSPGTLNTGELFF. CDR3 coding DNA: TGTGCCAGCAGCCCAGGGACATTGAACACCGGGGAGCTGTTTTTT. The chain carries TRBV9 and TRBJ2-2, with a possible D match to TRBD1 (6 bases). The germline V gene has CDR1 SGDLS and CDR2 YYNGEE. The CDR3 loop spans 15 amino acids. The V gene lost 4 bases and the J gene lost 1 base, with 11 bases spanning the gap.

The rearrangement links TRBV19 to TRBJ1-1, with D perhaps matching TRBD1 (5 bases). Trimming removed 4 bases from V and 0 bases from J, with 12 bases in between. The CDR3 has 15 amino acids. Germline V gene data show CDR1 as LNHDA and CDR2 as SQIVND (reference sequence). The CDR3 here is CASSTPRELNTEAFF. In DNA, the CDR3 is TGTGCCAGTAGTACCCCCAGGGAGTTGAACACTGAAGCTTTCTTT.

The chain employs TRBV7-9 and TRBJ1-2; no reliable D call. Germline CDR1 and CDR2: SEHNR and FQNEAQ (reference sequence). Trimming shortened V by 5 bases and J by 8 bases, and 18 bases separated the two germline ends. The CDR3 consists of 14 residues. The CDR3 region is CASSPYVGGEGYTF. CDR3 sequence (DNA): TGTGCCAGCAGCCCCTATGTGGGAGGTGAAGGCTACACCTTC.

This clone was picked up one time. This chain joins TRBV24-1 and TRBJ1-5; 7 nucleotides agree with TRBD1. V lost 2 bases to trimming and J lost 4 bases; unmatched junction nucleotides: 7. This CDR3 comprises 16 residues. In germline, CDR1 is KGHDR, CDR2 SFDVKD. The CDR3 sequence: CATSDSGAGGNQPQHF. Written as DNA, the CDR3 is TGTGCCACCAGTGATTCGGGAGCAGGGGGGAATCAGCCCCAGCATTTT.

The gene calls are TRBV6-5 and TRBJ2-2; 7 bases match TRBD1. V was clipped by 5 bases and J by 3 bases; unmatched bases: 6. This CDR3 region has 15 residues. Germline CDR1 MNHEY, CDR2 SVGAGI. This chain's CDR3 is CASSRQGHDTGELFF. CDR3 DNA: TGTGCCAGCAGTAGACAGGGCCATGACACCGGGGAGCTGTTTTTT.

The chain employs TRBV7-2 and TRBJ2-3; 10 nucleotides line up with TRBD1. Germline trimming cut 2 bases from V and 3 bases from J; bases unmatched to any gene: 2. Germline V gene lookup returns CDR1 SGHTA and CDR2 FQGNSA. The CDR3 is 15 amino acids. The CDR3 here is CASSLMGQGTDTQYF. In DNA form, the CDR3 reads TGTGCCAGCAGCTTAATGGGACAGGGGACAGATACGCAGTATTTT.

This chain joins TRBV10-3 and TRBJ2-3, with D unclear. This CDR3 has 15 residues. V gave up 3 bases and J gave up 1 base, with 11 bases separating them. The germline V gene has CDR1 ENHRY and CDR2 SYGVKD. DNA of the CDR3: TGTGCCATCAGTGAAAGGGTAGGAGGCACAGATACGCAGTATTTT. Protein: CAISERVGGTDTQYF.

A note on this clone: The same CDR3 is also encoded by other DNA sequences in this sample. This rearrangement joins TRBV7-2 to TRBJ2-7; possible D gene TRBD1, 5 bases. From germline, CDR1 is SGHTA and CDR2 FQGNSA. The CDR3 spans 14 residues. V lost 4 bases, J lost 1 base, and 11 bases lay in between. The CDR3 loop reads CASSSTPGSYEQYF. CDR3 coding DNA: TGTGCCAGCAGCTCAACCCCAGGGTCCTACGAGCAGTACTTC. The full variable domain, rest sourced from reference TRBV7-2 and TRBJ2-7, is GAGVSQSPSNKVTEKGKDVELRCDPISGHTALYWYRQSLGQGLEFLIYFQGNSAPDKSGLPSDRFSAERTGGSVSTLTIQRTQQEDSAVYLCASSSTPGSYEQYFGPGTRLTVT.

This chain connects TRBV5-4 to TRBJ2-7, with 8 positions matching TRBD2. Germline lookup yields CDR1 SGHNT and CDR2 YYREEE (reference sequence). The V and J ends lost 0 bases and 0 bases, in that order; junction bases with no gene match: 2. The CDR3 contains 15 residues. Here the CDR3 reads CASSLVAGHSYEQYF. The CDR3 region has the DNA TGTGCCAGCAGCTTGGTAGCGGGACACTCCTACGAGCAGTACTTC.

The chain joins TRBV18 to TRBJ2-1, with a tentative D call TRBD1 (5 bases). Trimming removed 5 bases at V and 0 bases at J, with 11 bases between. The CDR3 length is 15 residues. Germline-derived CDR1 and CDR2 are KGHSH and LQKENI. The CDR3 DNA follows: TGTGCCAGCTCAGTAACAGGTGACTCCTACAATGAGCAGTTCTTC. It yields the protein CASSVTGDSYNEQFF.

This chain joins TRBV19 and TRBJ2-6; no reliable D call. Looked up from germline, CDR1 is LNHDA and CDR2 is SQIVND (reference sequence). Trimming shortened V by 5 bases and J by 3 bases, and 11 bases separated the two germline ends. This CDR3 spans 15 amino acids. The CDR3 DNA sequence: TGTGCCAGTAGTGCCCGGGTAGGTGGGGCCAACGTCCTGACTTTC. Translating gives CASSARVGGANVLTF. The variable domain in full, completed from reference TRBV19 and TRBJ2-6, reads DGGITQSPKYLFRKEGQNVTLSCEQNLNHDAMYWYRQDPGQGLRLIYYSQIVNDFQKGDIAEGYSVSREKKESFPLTVTSAQKNPTAFYLCASSARVGGANVLTFGAGSRLTVL.

The chain recombines TRBV5-1 with TRBJ2-3, with a possible D match to TRBD1 (5 bases). Trimming cost V 1 base and J 3 bases, with 6 bases left between them. This CDR3 is built from 13 residues. CDR1 SGHRS and CDR2 YFSETQ come from the germline V gene. CDR3 nucleotide sequence: TGCGCCAGCAGCTTGCAGGGTACAGATACGCAGTATTTT. It encodes CASSLQGTDTQYF. Looking up the rest from reference TRBV5-1 and TRBJ2-3 gives the full variable domain: KAGVTQTPRYLIKTRGQQVTLSCSPISGHRSVSWYQQTPGQGLQFLFEYFSETQRNKGNFPGRFSGRQFSNSRSEMNVSTLELGDSALYLCASSLQGTDTQYFGPGTRLTVL.

This clone has just one count. The rearrangement uses TRBV6-6 and TRBJ2-5; D perhaps matches TRBD1 (6 bases). The CDR3 runs 16 residues. The V gene's germline CDR1 is MNHNY and CDR2 SVGAGI (reference sequence). Trimming removed 2 bases at V and 4 bases at J, with 17 bases between. CDR3 region: CASSYGPPGVGETQYF. Written as DNA, the CDR3 is TGTGCCAGCAGTTACGGGCCCCCAGGGGTGGGAGAGACCCAGTACTTC.

The V call is TRBV5-1, the J call TRBJ2-5; D is perhaps TRBD2 (6 bases). Per germline, CDR1 SGHRS and CDR2 YFSETQ. This CDR3 spans 15 amino acids. Trimming stripped 4 bases from V and 3 bases from J, with 16 bases between. This CDR3 is CASSRVLASEETQYF. The CDR3 region has the DNA TGCGCCAGCAGCAGGGTCCTAGCGTCTGAAGAGACCCAGTACTTC.